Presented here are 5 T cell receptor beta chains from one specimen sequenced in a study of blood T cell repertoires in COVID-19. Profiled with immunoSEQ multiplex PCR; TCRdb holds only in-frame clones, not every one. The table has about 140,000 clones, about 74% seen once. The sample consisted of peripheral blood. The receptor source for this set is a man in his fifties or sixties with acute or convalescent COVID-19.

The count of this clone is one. For the CDR3, the DNA is TGTGCCAGCTCACCACCGGGTAGCGGGGGGGCCTATGAGCAGTTCTTC. Its protein is CASSPPGSGGAYEQFF. J is TRBJ2-1 and V is TRBV18, with 11 bases fitting TRBD2. The CDR3 is 16 amino acids. V lost 0 bases and J lost 8; bases outside the gene matches: 6. Germline loops: CDR1 KGHSH, CDR2 LQKENI.

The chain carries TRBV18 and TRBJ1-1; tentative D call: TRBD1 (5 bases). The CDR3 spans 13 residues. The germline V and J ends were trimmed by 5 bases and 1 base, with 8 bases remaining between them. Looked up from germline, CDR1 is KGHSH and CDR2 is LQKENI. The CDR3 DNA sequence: TGTGCCAGCTCATCCGACAGGAACACTGAAGCTTTCTTT. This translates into CASSSDRNTEAFF.

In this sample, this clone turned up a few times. The CDR3 loop is CASKRDESMNTEAFF. The DNA of the CDR3 is TGTGCCAGCAAGCGCGACGAAAGTATGAACACTGAAGCTTTCTTT. The V gene is TRBV2, the J gene TRBJ1-1; D gene ambiguous. Germline V gene lookup returns CDR1 SNHLY and CDR2 FYNNEI. The CDR3 has 15 residues. The V end was cut by 7 bases, the J end by 0 bases, with 15 bases between.

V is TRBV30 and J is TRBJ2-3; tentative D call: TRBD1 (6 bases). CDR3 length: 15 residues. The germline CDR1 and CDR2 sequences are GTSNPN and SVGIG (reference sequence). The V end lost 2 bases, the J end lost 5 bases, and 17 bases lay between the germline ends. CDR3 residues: CAWSKRAGAGDTQYF. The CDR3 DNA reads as TGTGCCTGGAGTAAACGGGCAGGGGCGGGAGATACGCAGTATTTT. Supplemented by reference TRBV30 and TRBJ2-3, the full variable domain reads SQTIHQWPATLVQPVGSPLSLECTVEGTSNPNLYWYRQAAGRGLQLLFYSVGIGQISSEVPQNLSASRPQDRQFILSSKKLLLSDSGFYLCAWSKRAGAGDTQYFGPGTRLTVL.

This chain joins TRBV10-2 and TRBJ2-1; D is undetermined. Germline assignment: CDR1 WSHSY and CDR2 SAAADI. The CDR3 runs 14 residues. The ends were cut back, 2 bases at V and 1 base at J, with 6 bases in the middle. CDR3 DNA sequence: TGCGCCAGCAGTGAGAGCGTTTCCTACAATGAGCAGTTCTTC. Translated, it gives CASSESVSYNEQFF.